These 5 T cell receptor beta chains originate from one sample sequenced in a study of T cells in Graves' hyperthyroidism and ophthalmopathy. TCR beta CDR3 sequences were amplified from RNA transcripts. First-round RT-PCR with HTBI primers amplified the TCR CDR3 region. One entry per CDR3 protein, called by TCRdb with MiXCR from the multiplex PCR reads. The table includes about half a million distinct CDR3 sequences, around 22% detected once. Sequenced: blood. These receptors were collected from a woman younger than 45 with Graves' ophthalmopathy.

The chain employs TRBV6-1 and TRBJ2-7, with 7 bases matching TRBD1. Unmatched junction bases numbered 7, after V lost 6 bases and J lost 2 bases. The germline V gene encodes CDR1 MNHNS and CDR2 SASEGT. This CDR3 is 14 amino acids long. CDR3 in amino acids: CASSSDRDAYEQYF. The CDR3 nucleotides are TGTGCCAGCAGCTCTGACAGGGATGCCTACGAGCAGTACTTC.

This rearrangement joins TRBV29-1 to TRBJ1-2; a possible D gene is TRBD1 (5 bases). CDR1 is SQVTM, CDR2 ANQGSEA, per germline. The CDR3 has 13 residues. Trimming removed 4 bases at V and 4 bases at J, with 13 bases between. CDR3 in DNA: TGCAGCGTTGGAGGCTCCGGGGCCTATGGCTACACCTTC. Encoded protein: CSVGGSGAYGYTF. Drawing the rest from reference TRBV29-1 and TRBJ1-2, the complete variable domain is SAVISQKPSRDICQRGTSLTIQCQVDSQVTMMFWYRQQPGQSLTLIATANQGSEATYESGFVIDKFPISRPNLTFSTLTVSNMSPEDSSIYLCSVGGSGAYGYTFGSGTRLTVV.

This clonotype turned up a few times. The rearrangement joins TRBV3-1 to TRBJ1-2, with 7 positions matching TRBD1. The CDR3 has 15 amino acids. V shed 2 bases and J 4 bases; nucleotides not matched to a gene: 7. CDR1 and CDR2 from the germline V gene are LGHDT and YNNKEL (reference sequence). CDR3 region: CASSQYYRDSYGYTF. CDR3 bases: TGTGCCAGCAGCCAATATTACCGGGACAGCTATGGCTACACCTTC.

This clonotype was counted at least ten times. The chain carries TRBV12-3 or TRBV12-4 and TRBJ2-7; TRBD1 matches at 8 bases. The V and J ends lost 5 bases and 6 bases, in that order; junction bases with no gene match: 6. The CDR3 consists of 13 residues. CDR3 in amino acids: CASSPGTGSEQYF. The DNA of the CDR3 is TGTGCCAGCAGTCCCGGGACAGGCAGCGAGCAGTACTTC.

This clonotype was detected a few times. Here the CDR3 DNA reads TGTGCCAGCAGCTTAGTCGGGACAGGGGGTCGGTATGGCTACACCTTC. Amino acid sequence: CASSLVGTGGRYGYTF. The rearrangement links TRBV11-2 to TRBJ1-2; the match to TRBD1 covers 11 bases. The CDR3 runs to 16 residues. J gave up 5 bases and V 1 base, and 6 bases lay outside the gene matches. Per the germline V gene, CDR1 is SGHAT and CDR2 is FQNNGV.